This T cell receptor (beta chain) was identified in a study of molecular identifiers for immune sequencing clone quantification. Study-wide points: Detecting spiked Jurkat TCR RNA from one cell among about a million naive cells was reportedly possible.

CDR1 is SQVTM, CDR2 ANQGSEA, per germline. V was shortened by 4 bases and J by 2 bases, with 26 bases between the two germline ends. The CDR3 loop spans 18 amino acids. Concerning this clonotype itself: What it recognizes is unknown.

TCRdb re-analysed the PCR reads in MiXCR, keeping a single row per CDR3 protein. This sample carries about 63,000 distinct CDR3 sequences, around 19% of them seen once, and the ten largest clones take approximately 1.5%. Sorted naive CD8 T cells were those defined as CD8+CD4-CCR7+CD45RA+. This chain uses TRBV29-1 with TRBJ2-5; D unclear. The specimen was naive CD8+ T cells from blood, with Jurkat cell RNA spiked in. Subset given: FACS-sorted CD8+CD4-CCR7+CD45RA+ naive T cells. This receptor was identified in a human donor in good health. Some libraries in this study had Jurkat cell RNA spiked in. CDR3 residues: CSVVTISPESRSQETQYF. CDR3 bases: TGCAGCGTTGTCACCATTTCGCCCGAGTCACGCTCTCAAGAGACCCAGTACTTC.